Listed below are T cell receptor beta chains from one sample, sequenced in a study of blood T cell repertoires in COVID-19. The table came from immunoSEQ multiplex PCR; TCRdb's copy has only in-frame clones and leaves some out. The table includes 330,000 or so clones, roughly 86% detected once. The sequenced sample consisted of PBMCs or T cells enriched from blood (not recorded which). The receptors shown here come from a woman younger than 45 who had been exposed to COVID-19. Each CDR3 is given without its conserved first and last residue. A D gene is named only where the DNA matches it firmly.

AISEGQGVYGYT TRBJ1-2 TRBV10-3 TRBD1
ASSQVSGAAYEQY TRBJ2-7 TRBV3-1/TRBV3-2 .
SVEPPGDTRNEQY TRBJ2-7 TRBV29-1 .
ASSVVAGGLRTDTQY TRBJ2-3 TRBV2 TRBD2
ASSGATAGGNQPQH TRBJ1-5 TRBV2 .
ASSSAGLSNQPQH TRBJ1-5 TRBV5-5 .
ASSDYRGGGYT TRBJ1-2 TRBV27 TRBD1
ASSLGSRGWETQY TRBJ2-5 TRBV7-2 .
ASSPSGLAGGKF TRBJ2-1 TRBV11-3 TRBD2
ASSPRGTSEEKLF TRBJ1-4 TRBV18 .
ASSPDRGSYNEQF TRBJ2-1 TRBV7-3 TRBD1
ASSLGGGTGIYEQY TRBJ2-7 TRBV28 TRBD1
ASSYSDGTGLF TRBJ2-2 TRBV6-6 .
ASSETTNEQF TRBJ2-1 TRBV5-1 .
SVLNPQGPMDRGFNYGYT TRBJ1-2 TRBV29-1 TRBD1
ASSLGAEQY TRBJ2-7 TRBV5-6 .
SASNQAEGYGYT TRBJ1-2 TRBV20-1 .
ASSVLSGEGTYNEQF TRBJ2-1 TRBV9 TRBD2
ASSPPGTSGNNEQF TRBJ2-1 TRBV18 TRBD2
ASSPPGGQSYEQY TRBJ2-7 TRBV11-2 .
ASSWRSGNTEAF TRBJ1-1 TRBV5-1 .
ASTSLGEAF TRBJ1-1 TRBV7-9 .
ASSSEAENYNSPLH TRBJ1-6 TRBV3-1/TRBV3-2 .
SVDTLDRRSSYNEQF TRBJ2-1 TRBV29-1 TRBD1
ASTKTGFGETQY TRBJ2-5 TRBV19 TRBD1
ASSRTSGIWEQY TRBJ2-7 TRBV6-2/TRBV6-3 TRBD2
ASSLAGQSTDTQY TRBJ2-3 TRBV11-2 .
ATSRGDRGGNQPQH TRBJ1-5 TRBV15 TRBD1
ASSLLAGGIGGEQY TRBJ2-7 TRBV27 TRBD2
ASSFSGQPQH TRBJ1-5 TRBV12-3/TRBV12-4 .
ASSILAGSGNQPQH TRBJ1-5 TRBV19 .